What follows is one T cell receptor (beta chain) and its context. Its antigen remains unknown. The sample is drawn from a study of CD8 T cells in ankylosing spondylitis. Molecular-barcoded quantitative 5'-RACE produced these TCR beta libraries. MiXCR was run by TCRdb on the 5' RACE reads, yielding one entry per CDR3 protein. This sample has hundreds of thousands of distinct CDR3 sequences, with about 24% found just once. Overall study results and limits: Ankylosing spondylitis blood seemed to carry a telltale TCR beta motif made of seven or eight highly homologous variants. Some motif variants had been reported before (in reactive arthritis synovial fluid and blood). Significant enrichment of disease-linked clones was reportedly seen in matched ankylosing spondylitis synovial fluid. Disease-linked clones were found to be CD8+ and relatively rare in peripheral blood.

The CDR3 extends over 16 amino acids. J gave up 0 bases and V 4 bases, and 2 bases lay outside the gene matches. CDR1 and CDR2 from the germline V gene are LGHDT and YNNKEL (reference sequence). The J gene is TRBJ2-3, the V gene TRBV3-1; 12 bases fit TRBD1. The source of this sequence is a male donor with ankylosing spondylitis. Sequencing input: blood, either unsorted or a sorted T cell fraction (not recorded which). The CDR3 nucleotides read TGTGCCAGCAGCCGGGGACAGGGGGCCAGCACAGATACGCAGTATTTT. Translated, it gives CASSRGQGASTDTQYF.